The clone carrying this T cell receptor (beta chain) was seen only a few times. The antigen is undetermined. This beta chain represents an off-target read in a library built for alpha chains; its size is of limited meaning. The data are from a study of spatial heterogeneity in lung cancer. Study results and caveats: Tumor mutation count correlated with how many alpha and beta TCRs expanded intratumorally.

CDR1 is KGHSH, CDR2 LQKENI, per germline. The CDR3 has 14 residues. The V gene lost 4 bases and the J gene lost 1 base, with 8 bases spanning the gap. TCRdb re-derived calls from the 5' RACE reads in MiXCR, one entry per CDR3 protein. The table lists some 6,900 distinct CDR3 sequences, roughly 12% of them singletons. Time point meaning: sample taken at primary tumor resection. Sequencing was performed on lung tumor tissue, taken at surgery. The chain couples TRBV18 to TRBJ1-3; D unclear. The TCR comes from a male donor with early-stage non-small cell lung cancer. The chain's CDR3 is CASSLRASGNTIYF. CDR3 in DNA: TGTGCCAGCTCACTAAGGGCATCTGGAAACACCATATATTTT.